The TCR beta chain under discussion was sequenced for a study of spatial heterogeneity in lung cancer. Looking at the study overall: In raw reads, more than 8.5 appearances on average were recorded for each unique TCR and UMI combination.

Study results and caveats: Coverage estimated for tumor T cells reached 6.5% to 8% for alpha chains and under 15% for beta chains. Higher tumor mutation counts went along with higher counts of expanded intratumoral alpha and beta TCRs.

The CDR3 totals 15 residues. V was shortened by 0 bases and J by 7 bases, with 10 bases between the two germline ends. CDR1 and CDR2 (germline): MNHEY, SVGAGI. This clonotype is termed medium-sized. The target antigen is unknown. Sample time point: sample taken at primary tumor resection. In each case, whole RNA from tumor, nontumor lung or frozen PBMC was sequenced unsorted. TCR cDNA molecules each carried a unique molecular identifier. TCRdb fed the 5' RACE reads into MiXCR, producing one record per CDR3 protein. This sample has 9,500 or so distinct CDR3 sequences, with approximately 12% found just once.

Sequencing used lung tumor tissue, obtained at surgery. The receptor's source is a male donor with early-stage non-small cell lung cancer. This sequence joins TRBV6-5 and TRBJ1-6, with D unclear. CDR3 nucleotides: TGTGCCAGCAGTTACTCGACGGGGAGCAATTCACCCCTCCACTTT. This gives the protein CASSYSTGSNSPLHF.